This T cell receptor (beta chain) was found in a study of Graves' ophthalmopathy and Graves' hyperthyroidism. For repertoire sequencing, the TCR beta CDR3 regions were amplified from RNA transcripts. The first round was an RT-PCR with HTBI primers, and the second round was a multiplex PCR. TCRdb recomputed calls from the multiplex PCR reads with MiXCR, one row per CDR3 protein. This sample has 230,000 or so distinct CDR3 sequences, with 40% to 50% found just once. The V gene end was trimmed by 3 bases and the J gene end by 6 bases; junction bases not matched to a gene: 2. Germline V CDR1 and CDR2: SGDLS, YYNGEE. This CDR3 region has 13 residues. Study outcomes and limitations: The majority of expanded thyroid clonotypes above 0.001 frequency also occurred in blood. The model predicted progression of ophthalmopathy with a sensitivity of just over 70%, and its specificity was about 73%.

Concerning this clonotype: As yet, its antigen is unknown.

All donors with ophthalmopathy were recorded as having moderate-to-severe activity, CAS ≥3, NOSPECS ≥4 and a duration under 3 months. Fresh peripheral blood (over 9.5 ml) yielded the PBMCs. The TCR was taken from an adult man with Graves' ophthalmopathy. Source material: peripheral blood. The chain is built from TRBV9 and TRBJ2-2; TRBD2 matches 7 bases. This CDR3 is CASSATSAGELFF. The CDR3 nucleotides are TGTGCCAGCAGCGCCACTAGCGCCGGGGAGCTGTTTTTT.